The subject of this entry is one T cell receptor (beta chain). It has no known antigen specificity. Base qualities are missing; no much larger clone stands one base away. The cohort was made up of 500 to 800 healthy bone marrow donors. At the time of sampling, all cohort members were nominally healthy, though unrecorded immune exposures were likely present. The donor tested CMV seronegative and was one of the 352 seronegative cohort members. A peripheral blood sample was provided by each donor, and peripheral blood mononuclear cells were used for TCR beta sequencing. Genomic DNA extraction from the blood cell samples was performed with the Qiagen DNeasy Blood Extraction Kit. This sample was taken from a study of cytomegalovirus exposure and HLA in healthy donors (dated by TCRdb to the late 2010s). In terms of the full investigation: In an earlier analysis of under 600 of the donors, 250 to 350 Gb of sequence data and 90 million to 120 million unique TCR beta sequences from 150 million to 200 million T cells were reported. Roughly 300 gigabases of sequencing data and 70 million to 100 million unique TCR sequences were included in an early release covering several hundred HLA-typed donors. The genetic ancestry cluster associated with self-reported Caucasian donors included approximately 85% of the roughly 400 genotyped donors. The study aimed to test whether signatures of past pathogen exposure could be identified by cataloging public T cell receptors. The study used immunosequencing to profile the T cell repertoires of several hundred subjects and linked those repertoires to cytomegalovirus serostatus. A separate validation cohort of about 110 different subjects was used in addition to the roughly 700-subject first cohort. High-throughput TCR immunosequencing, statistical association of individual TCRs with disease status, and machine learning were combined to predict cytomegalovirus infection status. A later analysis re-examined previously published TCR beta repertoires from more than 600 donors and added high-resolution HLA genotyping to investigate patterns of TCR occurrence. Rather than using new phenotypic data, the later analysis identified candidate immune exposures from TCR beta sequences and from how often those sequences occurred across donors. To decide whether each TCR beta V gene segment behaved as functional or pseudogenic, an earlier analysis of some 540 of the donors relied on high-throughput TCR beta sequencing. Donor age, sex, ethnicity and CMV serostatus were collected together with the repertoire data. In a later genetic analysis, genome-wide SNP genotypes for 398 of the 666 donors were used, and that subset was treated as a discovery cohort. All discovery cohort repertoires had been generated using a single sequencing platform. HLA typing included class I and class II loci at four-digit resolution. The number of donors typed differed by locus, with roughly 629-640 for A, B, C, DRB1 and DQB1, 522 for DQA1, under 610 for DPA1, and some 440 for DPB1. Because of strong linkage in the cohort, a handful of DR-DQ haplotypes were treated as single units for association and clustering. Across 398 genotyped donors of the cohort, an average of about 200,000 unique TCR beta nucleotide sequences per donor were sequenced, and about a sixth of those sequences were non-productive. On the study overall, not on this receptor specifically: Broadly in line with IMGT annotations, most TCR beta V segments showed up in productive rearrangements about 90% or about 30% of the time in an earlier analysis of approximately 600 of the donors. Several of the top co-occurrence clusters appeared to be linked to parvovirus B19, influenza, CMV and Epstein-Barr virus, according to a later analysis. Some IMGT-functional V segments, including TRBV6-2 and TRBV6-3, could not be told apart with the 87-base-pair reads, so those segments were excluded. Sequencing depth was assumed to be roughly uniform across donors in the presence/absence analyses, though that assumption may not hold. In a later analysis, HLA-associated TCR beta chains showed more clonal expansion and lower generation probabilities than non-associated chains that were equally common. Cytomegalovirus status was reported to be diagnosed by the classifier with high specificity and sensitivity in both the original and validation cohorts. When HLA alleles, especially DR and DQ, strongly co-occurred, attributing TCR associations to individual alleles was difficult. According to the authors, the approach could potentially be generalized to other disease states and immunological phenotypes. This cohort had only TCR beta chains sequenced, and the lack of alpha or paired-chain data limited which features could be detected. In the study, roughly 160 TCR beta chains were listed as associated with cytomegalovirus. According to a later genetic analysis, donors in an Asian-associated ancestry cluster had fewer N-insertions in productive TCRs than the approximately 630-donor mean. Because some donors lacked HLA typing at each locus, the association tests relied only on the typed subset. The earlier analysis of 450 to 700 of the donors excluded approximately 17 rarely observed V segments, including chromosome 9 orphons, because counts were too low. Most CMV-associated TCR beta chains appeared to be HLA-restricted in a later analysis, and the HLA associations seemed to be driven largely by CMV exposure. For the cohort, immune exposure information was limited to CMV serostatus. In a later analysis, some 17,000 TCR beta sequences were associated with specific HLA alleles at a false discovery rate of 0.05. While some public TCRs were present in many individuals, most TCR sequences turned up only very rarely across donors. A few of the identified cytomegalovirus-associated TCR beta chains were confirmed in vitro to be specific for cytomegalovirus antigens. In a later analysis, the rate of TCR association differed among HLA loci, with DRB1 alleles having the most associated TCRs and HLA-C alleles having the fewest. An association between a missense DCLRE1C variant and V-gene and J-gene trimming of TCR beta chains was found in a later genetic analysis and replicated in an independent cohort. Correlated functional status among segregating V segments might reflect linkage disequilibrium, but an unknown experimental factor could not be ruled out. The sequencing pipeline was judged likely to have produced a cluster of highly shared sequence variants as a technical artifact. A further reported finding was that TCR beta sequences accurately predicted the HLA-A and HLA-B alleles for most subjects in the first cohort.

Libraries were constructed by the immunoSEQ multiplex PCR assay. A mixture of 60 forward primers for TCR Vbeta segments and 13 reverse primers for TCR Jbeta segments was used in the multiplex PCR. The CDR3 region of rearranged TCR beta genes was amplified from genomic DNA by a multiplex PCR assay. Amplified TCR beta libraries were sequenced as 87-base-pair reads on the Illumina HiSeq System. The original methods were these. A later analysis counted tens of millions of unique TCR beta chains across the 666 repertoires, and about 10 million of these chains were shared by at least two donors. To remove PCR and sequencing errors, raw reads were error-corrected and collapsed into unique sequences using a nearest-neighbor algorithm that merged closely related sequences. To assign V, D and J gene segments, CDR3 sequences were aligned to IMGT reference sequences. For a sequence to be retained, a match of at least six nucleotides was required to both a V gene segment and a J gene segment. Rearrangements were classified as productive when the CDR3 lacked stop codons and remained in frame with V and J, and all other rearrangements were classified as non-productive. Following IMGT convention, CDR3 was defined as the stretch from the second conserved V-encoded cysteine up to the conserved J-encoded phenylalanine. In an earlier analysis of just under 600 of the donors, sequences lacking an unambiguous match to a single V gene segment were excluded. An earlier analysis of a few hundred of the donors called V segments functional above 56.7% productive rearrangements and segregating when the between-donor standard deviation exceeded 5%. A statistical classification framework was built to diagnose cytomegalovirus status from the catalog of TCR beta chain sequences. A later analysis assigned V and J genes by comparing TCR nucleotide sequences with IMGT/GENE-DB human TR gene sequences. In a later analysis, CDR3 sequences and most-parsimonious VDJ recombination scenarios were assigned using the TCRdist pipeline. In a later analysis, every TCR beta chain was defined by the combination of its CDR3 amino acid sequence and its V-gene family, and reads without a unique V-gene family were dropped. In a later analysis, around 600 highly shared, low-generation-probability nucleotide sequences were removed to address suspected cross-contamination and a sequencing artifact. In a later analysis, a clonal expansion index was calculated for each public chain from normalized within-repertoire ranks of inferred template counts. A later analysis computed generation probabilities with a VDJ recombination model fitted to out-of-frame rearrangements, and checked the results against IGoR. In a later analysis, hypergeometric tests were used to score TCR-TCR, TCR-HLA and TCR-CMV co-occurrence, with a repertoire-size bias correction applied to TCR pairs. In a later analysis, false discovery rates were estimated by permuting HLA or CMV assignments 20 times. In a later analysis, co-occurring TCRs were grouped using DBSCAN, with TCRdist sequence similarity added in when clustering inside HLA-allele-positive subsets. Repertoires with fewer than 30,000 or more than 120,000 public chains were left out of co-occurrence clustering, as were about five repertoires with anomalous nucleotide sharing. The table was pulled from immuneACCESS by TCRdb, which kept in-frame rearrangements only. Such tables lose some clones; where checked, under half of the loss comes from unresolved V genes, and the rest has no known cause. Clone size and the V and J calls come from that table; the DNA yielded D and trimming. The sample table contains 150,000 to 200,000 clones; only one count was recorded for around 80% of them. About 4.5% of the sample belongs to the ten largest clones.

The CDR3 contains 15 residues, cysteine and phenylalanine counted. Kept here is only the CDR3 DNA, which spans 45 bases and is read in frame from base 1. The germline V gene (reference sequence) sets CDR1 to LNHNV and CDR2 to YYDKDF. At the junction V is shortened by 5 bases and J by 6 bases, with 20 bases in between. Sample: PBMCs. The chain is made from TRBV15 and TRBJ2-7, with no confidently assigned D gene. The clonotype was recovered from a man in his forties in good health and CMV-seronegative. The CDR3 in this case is CATSPRFDGLGEQYF. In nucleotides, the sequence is TGTGCCACCAGCCCTAGGTTCGACGGTCTCGGCGAGCAGTACTTC.